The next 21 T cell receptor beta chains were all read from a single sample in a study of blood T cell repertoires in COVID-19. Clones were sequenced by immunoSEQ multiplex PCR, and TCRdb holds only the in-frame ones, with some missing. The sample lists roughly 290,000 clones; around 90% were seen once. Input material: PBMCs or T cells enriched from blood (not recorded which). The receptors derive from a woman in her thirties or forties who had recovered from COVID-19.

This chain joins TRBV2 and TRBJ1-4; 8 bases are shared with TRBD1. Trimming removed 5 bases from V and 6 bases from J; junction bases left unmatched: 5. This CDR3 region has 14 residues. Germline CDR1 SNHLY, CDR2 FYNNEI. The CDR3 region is CASSQGALDEKLFF. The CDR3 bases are TGTGCCAGCAGTCAGGGGGCGCTAGATGAAAAACTGTTTTTT.

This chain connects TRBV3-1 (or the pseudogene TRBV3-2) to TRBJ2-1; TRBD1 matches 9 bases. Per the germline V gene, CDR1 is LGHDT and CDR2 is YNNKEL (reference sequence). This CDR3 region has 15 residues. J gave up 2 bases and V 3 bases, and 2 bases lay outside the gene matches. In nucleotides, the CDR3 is TGTGCCAGCAGCCAGGGACAGGGAACCTACAATGAGCAGTTCTTC. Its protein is CASSQGQGTYNEQFF.

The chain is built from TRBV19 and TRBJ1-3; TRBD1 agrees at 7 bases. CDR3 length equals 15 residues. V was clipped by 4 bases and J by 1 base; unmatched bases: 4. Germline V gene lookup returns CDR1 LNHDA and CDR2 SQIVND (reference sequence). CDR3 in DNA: TGTGCCAGTAGTAACAGGGGATCATCTGGAAACACCATATATTTT. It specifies CASSNRGSSGNTIYF.

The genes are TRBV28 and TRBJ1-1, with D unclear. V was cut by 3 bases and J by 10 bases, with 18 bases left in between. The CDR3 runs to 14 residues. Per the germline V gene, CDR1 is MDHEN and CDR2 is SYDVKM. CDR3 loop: CASSFVLGGLAAFF. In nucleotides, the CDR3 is TGTGCCAGCAGTTTTGTGTTGGGAGGGTTAGCAGCTTTCTTT.

CDR3 region: CASSFSNSQETQYF. The CDR3 nucleotides are TGTGCCAGCAGCTTCTCAAACAGCCAAGAGACCCAGTACTTC. The chain recombines TRBV5-5 with TRBJ2-5; no clear D. CDR1 and CDR2 (germline): SGHKS, YYEKEE (reference sequence). The V end was cut by 2 bases, the J end by 1 base, with 9 bases between. The CDR3 consists of 14 residues.

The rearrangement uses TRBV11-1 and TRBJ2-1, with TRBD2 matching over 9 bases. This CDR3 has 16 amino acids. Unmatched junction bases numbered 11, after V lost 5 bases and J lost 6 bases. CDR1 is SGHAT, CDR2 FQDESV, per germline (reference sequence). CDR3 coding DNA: TGTGCCAGCAGCGCGACTCAGCGGGAGGACTTCAATGAGCAGTTCTTC. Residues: CASSATQREDFNEQFF.

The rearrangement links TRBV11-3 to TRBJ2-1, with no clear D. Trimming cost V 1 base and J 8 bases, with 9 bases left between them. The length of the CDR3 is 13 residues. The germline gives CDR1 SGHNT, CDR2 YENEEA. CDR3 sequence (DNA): TGTGCCAGCAGCTTAGTGTTGGGCTATGAGCAGTTCTTC. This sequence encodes CASSLVLGYEQFF.

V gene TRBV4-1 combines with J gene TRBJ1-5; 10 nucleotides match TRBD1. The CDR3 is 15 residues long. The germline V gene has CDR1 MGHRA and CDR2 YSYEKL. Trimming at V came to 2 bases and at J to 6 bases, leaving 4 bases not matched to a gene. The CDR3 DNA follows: TGCGCCAGCAGCCAACCGGGGACAGGGGTTCAGCCCCAGCATTTT. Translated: CASSQPGTGVQPQHF.

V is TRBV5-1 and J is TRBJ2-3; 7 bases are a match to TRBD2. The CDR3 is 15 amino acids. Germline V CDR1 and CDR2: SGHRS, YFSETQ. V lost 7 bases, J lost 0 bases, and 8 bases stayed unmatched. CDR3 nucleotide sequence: TGCGCCAGCGGGGATAGCGGGCTTAGCACAGATACGCAGTATTTT. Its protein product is CASGDSGLSTDTQYF.

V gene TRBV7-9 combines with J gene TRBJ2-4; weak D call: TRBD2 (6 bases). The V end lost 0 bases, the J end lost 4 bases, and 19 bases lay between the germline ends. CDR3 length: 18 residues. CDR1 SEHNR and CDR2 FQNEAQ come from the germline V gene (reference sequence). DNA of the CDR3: TGTGCCAGCAGCTTAGCGTGGGTTGGAGGGGAGGCGAAAAACATTCAGTACTTC. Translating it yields CASSLAWVGGEAKNIQYF.

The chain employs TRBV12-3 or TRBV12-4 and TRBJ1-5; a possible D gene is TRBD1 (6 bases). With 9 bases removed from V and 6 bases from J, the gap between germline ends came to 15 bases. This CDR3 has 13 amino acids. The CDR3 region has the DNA TGTGCCAGTTCACAGGGATTTGGTCAGCCCCAGCATTTT. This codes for CASSQGFGQPQHF.

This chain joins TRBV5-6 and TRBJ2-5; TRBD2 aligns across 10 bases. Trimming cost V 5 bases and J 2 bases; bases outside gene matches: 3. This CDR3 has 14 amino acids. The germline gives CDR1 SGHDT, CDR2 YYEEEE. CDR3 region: CASSKLAGQETQYF. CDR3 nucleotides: TGTGCCAGCAGTAAACTAGCGGGACAAGAGACCCAGTACTTC.

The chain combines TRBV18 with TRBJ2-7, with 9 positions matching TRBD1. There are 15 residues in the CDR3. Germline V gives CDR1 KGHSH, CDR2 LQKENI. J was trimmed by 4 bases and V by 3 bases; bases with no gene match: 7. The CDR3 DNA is TGTGCCAGCTCACCTAGGACAGGGGTGATTTACGAGCAGTACTTC. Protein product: CASSPRTGVIYEQYF.

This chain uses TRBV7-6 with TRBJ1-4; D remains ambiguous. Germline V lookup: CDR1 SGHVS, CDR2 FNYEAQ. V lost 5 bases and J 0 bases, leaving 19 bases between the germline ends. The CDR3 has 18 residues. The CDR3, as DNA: TGTGCCAGCAGCCGCGCGGTGAGTGGCGGCGCAACTAATGAAAAACTGTTTTTT. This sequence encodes CASSRAVSGGATNEKLFF.

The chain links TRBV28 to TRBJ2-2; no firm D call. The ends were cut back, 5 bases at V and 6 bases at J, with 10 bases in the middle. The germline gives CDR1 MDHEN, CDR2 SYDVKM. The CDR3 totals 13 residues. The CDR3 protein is CASSVPPAGELFF. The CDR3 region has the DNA TGTGCCAGCAGTGTCCCCCCCGCCGGGGAGCTGTTTTTT.

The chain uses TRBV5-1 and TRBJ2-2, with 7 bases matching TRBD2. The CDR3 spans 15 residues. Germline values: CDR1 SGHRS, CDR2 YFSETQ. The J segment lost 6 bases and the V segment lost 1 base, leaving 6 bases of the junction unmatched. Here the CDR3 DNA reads TGCGCCAGCAGCTTGACTAGCGATCTTTCCGGGGAGCTGTTTTTT. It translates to CASSLTSDLSGELFF.

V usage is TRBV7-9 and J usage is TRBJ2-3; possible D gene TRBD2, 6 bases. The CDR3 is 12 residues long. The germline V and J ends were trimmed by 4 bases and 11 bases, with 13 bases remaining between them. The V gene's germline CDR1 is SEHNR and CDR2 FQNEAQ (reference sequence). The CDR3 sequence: CASSSVGGGQYF. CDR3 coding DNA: TGTGCCAGCAGCTCCGTCGGGGGTGGGCAGTATTTT.

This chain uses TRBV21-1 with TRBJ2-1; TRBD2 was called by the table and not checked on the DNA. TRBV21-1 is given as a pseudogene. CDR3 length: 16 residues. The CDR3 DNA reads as TGTGCCAGCAGCAAGGGACTAGCGGGTGCCCTTCATGAGCAGTTCTTC. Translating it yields CASSKGLAGALHEQFF.

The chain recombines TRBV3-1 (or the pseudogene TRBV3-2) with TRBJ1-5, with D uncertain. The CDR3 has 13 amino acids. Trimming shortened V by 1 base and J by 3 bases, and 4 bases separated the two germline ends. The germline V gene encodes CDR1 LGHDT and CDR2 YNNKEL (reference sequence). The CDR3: CASSQGYNQPQHF. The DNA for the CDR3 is TGTGCCAGCAGCCAAGGTTACAATCAGCCCCAGCATTTT.

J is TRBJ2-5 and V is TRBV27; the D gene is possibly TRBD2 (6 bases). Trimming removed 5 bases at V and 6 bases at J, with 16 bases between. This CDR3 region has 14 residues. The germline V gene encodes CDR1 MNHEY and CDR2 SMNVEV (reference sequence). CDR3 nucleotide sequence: TGTGCCAGCAGTCGGGACTCTCCGGTCCAGACCCAGTACTTC. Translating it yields CASSRDSPVQTQYF.

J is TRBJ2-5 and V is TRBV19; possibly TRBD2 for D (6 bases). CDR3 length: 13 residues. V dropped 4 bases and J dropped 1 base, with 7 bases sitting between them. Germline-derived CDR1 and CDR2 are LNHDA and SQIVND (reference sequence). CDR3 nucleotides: TGTGCCAGTAGTACTAGCGTCCAAGAGACCCAGTACTTC. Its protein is CASSTSVQETQYF.